This is a list of T cell receptor beta chains from one sample in a study of early T cells in non-severe SARS-CoV-2 infection. TCRdb analysed the 5' RACE reads with MiXCR anew, one entry per CDR3 protein. The data show tens of thousands of distinct CDR3 sequences, about 10% seen once. The specimen sequenced was whole blood. These receptors all stem from an adult who was a healthcare worker with PCR-confirmed SARS-CoV-2 infection or an uninfected control (not recorded which). The CDR3 runs from the conserved cysteine through the conserved F or W. The D gene is left open where the match is weak. Rows give clone size only sometimes, using once, few, many, or a class for an expanded clone.

V gene	CDR3 length	D gene	clone size	J gene	CDR3 DNA	CDR3 protein
TRBV9	14	TRBD1	many	TRBJ2-5	TGTGCCAGCAGCAAGGGACAGAGTCAAGAGACCCAGTACTTC	CASSKGQSQETQYF
TRBV2	14	-	-	TRBJ1-5	TGTGCCAGTGCCGTCGAGAGGGGGAATCAGCCCCAGCATTTT	CASAVERGNQPQHF
TRBV29-1	14	-	-	TRBJ2-1	TGCAGCGGGCACGATGCGGCCTCCTACAATGAGCAGTTCTTC	CSGHDAASYNEQFF
TRBV7-6	14	TRBD1	many	TRBJ1-2	TGTGCCAGCAGCTCCGGGACAGGGGGCTATGGCTACACCTTC	CASSSGTGGYGYTF
TRBV24-1	16	-	many	TRBJ2-7	TGTGCCACCTCCCGGGACCCGTGGGAGAGCTCCTACGAGCAGTACTTC	CATSRDPWESSYEQYF
TRBV20-1	15	TRBD1	many	TRBJ2-7	TGCAGTGCTAGAGACCCCGGGACAGGGTCTGGCGAGCAGTACTTC	CSARDPGTGSGEQYF
TRBV9	14	-	many	TRBJ2-5	TGTGCCAGCAGCTTCTCCGCCCATCAAGAGACCCAGTACTTC	CASSFSAHQETQYF
TRBV5-1	14	TRBD1	few	TRBJ1-1	TGCGCCAGCAGCTTGGGACAGGGTATCACTGAAGCTTTCTTT	CASSLGQGITEAFF
TRBV18	14	-	many	TRBJ2-1	TGTGCCAGCTCACCACCAGGTGGAAACAATGAGCAGTTCTTC	CASSPPGGNNEQFF
TRBV6-2/TRBV6-3	15	-	many	TRBJ1-5	TGTGCCAGCAGTTACCCCCGGACAGTCAATCAGCCCCAGCATTTT	CASSYPRTVNQPQHF
TRBV5-1	15	-	many	TRBJ2-7	TGCGCCAGCAGCTCCGGCAAATCCGGGGCCTACGAGCAGTACTTC	CASSSGKSGAYEQYF
TRBV18	15	-	-	TRBJ1-3	TGTGCCAGCTCACCGGACTGGAGCTCTGGAAACACCATGTATTTT	CASSPDWSSGNTMYF
TRBV29-1	12	TRBD1	-	TRBJ1-1	TGCAGCGCCGGGACAGGGGACACTGAAGCTTTCTTT	CSAGTGDTEAFF
TRBV9	17	TRBD1	many	TRBJ1-5	TGTGCCAGCAGCGCCGGACAGGGGTTAGGGAGCAATCAGCCCCAGCATTTT	CASSAGQGLGSNQPQHF
TRBV6-2/TRBV6-3	17	-	few	TRBJ2-4	TGTGCCAGCAGTTACCAAACAGGCCAAGGGGCCAAAAACATTCAGTACTTC	CASSYQTGQGAKNIQYF
TRBV30	14	TRBD2	-	TRBJ2-1	TGTGCCAGAAGCGGGACTAGCGGGGGCAATGAGCAGTTCTTC	CARSGTSGGNEQFF
TRBV24-1	16	TRBD1	many	TRBJ1-2	TGTGCCACCAGTCCCTCGGGGGACAGGGCCCTCTATGGCTACACCTTC	CATSPSGDRALYGYTF
TRBV7-2	15	-	few	TRBJ1-6	TGTGCCAGCAGCTTAGATGTGGGATCGGGTTCACCCCTCCACTTT	CASSLDVGSGSPLHF
TRBV20-1	13	-	few	TRBJ2-3	TGCAGTGCTAGTGCCAGGATCACAGATACGCAGTATTTT	CSASARITDTQYF